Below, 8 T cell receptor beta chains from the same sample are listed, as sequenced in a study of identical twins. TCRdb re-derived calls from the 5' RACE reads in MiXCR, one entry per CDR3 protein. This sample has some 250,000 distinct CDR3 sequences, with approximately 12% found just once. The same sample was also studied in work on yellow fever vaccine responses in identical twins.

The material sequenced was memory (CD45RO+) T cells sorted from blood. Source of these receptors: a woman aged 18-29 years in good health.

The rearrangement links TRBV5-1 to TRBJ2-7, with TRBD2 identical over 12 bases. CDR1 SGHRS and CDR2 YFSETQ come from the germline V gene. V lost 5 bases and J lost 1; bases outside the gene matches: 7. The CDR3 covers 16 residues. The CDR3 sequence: CASRRETSGGSYEQYF. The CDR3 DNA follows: TGCGCCAGCAGACGAGAGACTAGCGGGGGTTCCTACGAGCAGTACTTC.

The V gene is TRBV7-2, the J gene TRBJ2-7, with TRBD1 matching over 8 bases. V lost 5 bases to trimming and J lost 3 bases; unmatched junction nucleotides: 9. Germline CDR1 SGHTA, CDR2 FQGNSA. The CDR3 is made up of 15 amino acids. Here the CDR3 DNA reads TGTGCCAGCAGCCCGCAGGGGGCTCTCGGCTACGAGCAGTACTTC. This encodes CASSPQGALGYEQYF.

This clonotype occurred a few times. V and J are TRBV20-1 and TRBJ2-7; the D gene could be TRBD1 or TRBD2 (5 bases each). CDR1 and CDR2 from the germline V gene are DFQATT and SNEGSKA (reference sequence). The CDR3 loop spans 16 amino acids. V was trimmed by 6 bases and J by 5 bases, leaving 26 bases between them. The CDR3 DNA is TGCAGTGCCACCCGGTTCGGGGCCCGGGATTTCGACGAGCAGTACTTC. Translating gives CSATRFGARDFDEQYF.

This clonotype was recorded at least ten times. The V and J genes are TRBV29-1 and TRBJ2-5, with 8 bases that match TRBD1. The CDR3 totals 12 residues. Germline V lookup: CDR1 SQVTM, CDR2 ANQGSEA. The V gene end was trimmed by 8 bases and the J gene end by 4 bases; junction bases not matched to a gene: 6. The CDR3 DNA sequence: TGCAGCTTTAGGACAGGGACAGAGACCCAGTACTTC. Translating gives CSFRTGTETQYF.

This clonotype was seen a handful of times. The CDR3 here is CASSRRTSGRAETQYF. For the CDR3, the DNA is TGTGCCAGCAGTCGTAGGACTAGCGGGAGGGCAGAGACCCAGTACTTC. The J gene is TRBJ2-5, the V gene TRBV5-6; TRBD2 matches 15 bases. V lost 5 bases, J lost 4 bases, and 6 bases stayed unmatched. From germline, CDR1 is SGHDT and CDR2 YYEEEE. The CDR3 is 16 amino acids.

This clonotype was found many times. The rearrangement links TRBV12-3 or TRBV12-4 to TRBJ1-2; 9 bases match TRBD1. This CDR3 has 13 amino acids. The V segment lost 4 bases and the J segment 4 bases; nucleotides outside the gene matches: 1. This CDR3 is CASSSTGGYGYTF. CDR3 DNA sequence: TGTGCCAGCAGTTCGACAGGGGGCTATGGCTACACCTTC.

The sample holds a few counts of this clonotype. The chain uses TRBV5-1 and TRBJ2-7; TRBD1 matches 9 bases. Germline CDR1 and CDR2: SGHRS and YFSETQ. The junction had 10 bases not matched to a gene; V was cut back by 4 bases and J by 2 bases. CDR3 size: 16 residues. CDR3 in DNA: TGCGCCAGCAGCCGAGCTCCGGGACAGGGCACCTACGAGCAGTACTTC. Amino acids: CASSRAPGQGTYEQYF.

CDR3 in amino acids: CASSRGLGEYF. The CDR3, as DNA: TGTGCCAGCAGTAGGGGACTAGGGGAGTACTTC. The chain carries TRBV27 and TRBJ2-7; 8 positions agree with TRBD2. J lost 11 bases, V lost 5 bases, and 5 bases had no gene match. Per the germline V gene, CDR1 is MNHEY and CDR2 is SMNVEV (reference sequence). The CDR3 spans 11 residues.